Listed below are T cell receptor beta chains from one sample, sequenced in a study of Tregs in tolerant kidney transplant recipients. Measured with immunoSEQ multiplex PCR; TCRdb has only the in-frame clones, and not every one. The sample has about 66,000 clones; roughly 92% are singletons. Sequencing used CD8+ T cells from blood, obtained before the transplant. Receptors were obtained from a human donor who received a combined kidney and bone marrow transplant. Each CDR3 is given with its conserved first and last residue. D genes are given only for firm matches. The size of a clone is reported for some rows only, either as once, few or many, or as a class for expanded clones.

V gene: TRBV6-6; clone size: -; D gene: -; J gene: TRBJ2-3; CDR3 protein: CASSYSPAEADTQYF; CDR3 DNA: TGTGCCAGCAGTTACTCACCAGCAGAGGCAGATACGCAGTATTTT
V gene: TRBV6-4; clone size: -; D gene: TRBD2; J gene: TRBJ2-1; CDR3 protein: CASSPLAGSYNEQFF; CDR3 DNA: TGTGCCAGCAGCCCCCTAGCGGGATCCTACAATGAGCAGTTCTTC
V gene: TRBV27; clone size: once; D gene: TRBD2; J gene: TRBJ2-7; CDR3 protein: CASSWTSGSYEQYF; CDR3 DNA: TGTGCCAGCAGCTGGACTAGCGGATCCTACGAGCAGTACTTC
V gene: TRBV20-1; clone size: -; D gene: -; J gene: TRBJ2-1; CDR3 protein: CSASLAREQFF; CDR3 DNA: TGCAGTGCTAGCCTAGCAAGGGAGCAGTTCTTC
V gene: TRBV4-3; clone size: -; D gene: -; J gene: TRBJ2-7; CDR3 protein: CASSQDGAGTYEQYF; CDR3 DNA: TGCGCCAGCAGCCAAGATGGGGCAGGGACCTACGAGCAGTACTTC
V gene: TRBV11-2; clone size: -; D gene: TRBD1; J gene: TRBJ2-1; CDR3 protein: CASRTGTGDNEQFF; CDR3 DNA: TGTGCCAGCAGAACCGGGACAGGGGATAATGAGCAGTTCTTC
V gene: TRBV19; clone size: -; D gene: -; J gene: TRBJ2-7; CDR3 protein: CASSSGVSYEQYF; CDR3 DNA: TGTGCCAGTAGTTCGGGGGTTTCCTACGAGCAGTACTTC
V gene: TRBV6-1; clone size: few; D gene: -; J gene: TRBJ1-5; CDR3 protein: CASRDWGQPQHF; CDR3 DNA: TGTGCCAGCAGGGACTGGGGTCAGCCCCAGCATTTT
V gene: TRBV6-5; clone size: -; D gene: -; J gene: TRBJ2-3; CDR3 protein: CASSIRGVDTQYF; CDR3 DNA: TGTGCCAGCAGTATTAGGGGCGTAGATACGCAGTATTTT
V gene: TRBV29-1; clone size: -; D gene: -; J gene: TRBJ1-1; CDR3 protein: CSVEPGMNTEAFF; CDR3 DNA: TGCAGCGTTGAGCCGGGTATGAACACTGAAGCTTTCTTT
V gene: TRBV30; clone size: once; D gene: -; J gene: TRBJ2-5; CDR3 protein: CAWSPNQETQYF; CDR3 DNA: TGTGCCTGGAGTCCAAACCAAGAGACCCAGTACTTC
V gene: TRBV4-1; clone size: -; D gene: -; J gene: TRBJ1-4; CDR3 protein: CASSLQSTRSTNEKLFF; CDR3 DNA: TGCGCCAGCAGCCTCCAAAGCACTCGGTCAACTAATGAAAAACTGTTTTTT
V gene: TRBV11-2; clone size: -; D gene: -; J gene: TRBJ1-5; CDR3 protein: CASSRLAGQPQHF; CDR3 DNA: TGTGCCAGCAGCCGCCTAGCCGGGCAGCCCCAGCATTTT
V gene: TRBV7-2; clone size: -; D gene: TRBD2; J gene: TRBJ2-7; CDR3 protein: CASSISGSAYEQYF; CDR3 DNA: TGTGCCAGCAGCATTAGCGGGAGTGCCTACGAGCAGTACTTC
V gene: TRBV2; clone size: -; D gene: TRBD2; J gene: TRBJ2-7; CDR3 protein: CASSEDGRGYEQYF; CDR3 DNA: TGTGCCAGCAGTGAAGACGGGAGGGGTTACGAGCAGTACTTC
V gene: TRBV19; clone size: few; D gene: -; J gene: TRBJ1-4; CDR3 protein: CASSPHINEKLFF; CDR3 DNA: TGTGCCAGTAGCCCCCACATTAATGAAAAACTGTTTTTT
V gene: TRBV7-2; clone size: -; D gene: -; J gene: TRBJ1-2; CDR3 protein: CASSLRQTADYGYTF; CDR3 DNA: TGTGCCAGCAGCCTACGACAGACGGCCGACTATGGCTACACCTTC
V gene: TRBV7-8; clone size: -; D gene: TRBD1; J gene: TRBJ1-2; CDR3 protein: CASSFFTGGISGYTF; CDR3 DNA: TGTGCCAGCAGCTTCTTTACAGGGGGCATCTCTGGCTACACCTTC
V gene: TRBV28; clone size: -; D gene: -; J gene: TRBJ2-7; CDR3 protein: CASTNKYLGGEQYF; CDR3 DNA: TGTGCCAGCACCAATAAGTACCTGGGGGGTGAGCAGTACTTC
V gene: TRBV9; clone size: -; D gene: TRBD2; J gene: TRBJ2-5; CDR3 protein: CASSLLGRVLEETQYF; CDR3 DNA: TGTGCCAGCAGCCTACTAGGGAGGGTGCTCGAAGAGACCCAGTACTTC
V gene: TRBV2; clone size: -; D gene: -; J gene: TRBJ2-4; CDR3 protein: CASSEASEGTKNIQYF; CDR3 DNA: TGTGCCAGCAGTGAAGCGTCGGAGGGAACCAAAAACATTCAGTACTTC
V gene: TRBV7-6; clone size: -; D gene: -; J gene: TRBJ2-1; CDR3 protein: CASSTPGHSYNEQFF; CDR3 DNA: TGTGCCAGCAGCACGCCGGGACATTCCTACAATGAGCAGTTCTTC
V gene: TRBV7-9; clone size: -; D gene: -; J gene: TRBJ2-1; CDR3 protein: CASDGRVGSSYNEQFF; CDR3 DNA: TGTGCCAGCGATGGTCGGGTCGGGAGCTCCTACAATGAGCAGTTCTTC
V gene: TRBV5-6; clone size: -; D gene: -; J gene: TRBJ2-7; CDR3 protein: CASSVSYEQYF; CDR3 DNA: TGTGCCAGCAGCGTATCCTACGAGCAGTACTTC
V gene: TRBV4-1; clone size: -; D gene: -; J gene: TRBJ2-4; CDR3 protein: CASSQETRVSDIQYF; CDR3 DNA: TGCGCCAGCAGCCAAGAGACCAGGGTCTCAGACATTCAGTACTTC
V gene: TRBV19; clone size: once; D gene: -; J gene: TRBJ2-1; CDR3 protein: CASSLGGVEEQFF; CDR3 DNA: TGTGCCAGTAGTTTGGGGGGAGTCGAGGAGCAGTTCTTC
V gene: TRBV2; clone size: -; D gene: TRBD1; J gene: TRBJ1-1; CDR3 protein: CASSPADRDTEAFF; CDR3 DNA: TGTGCCAGCAGCCCCGCGGACAGGGACACTGAAGCTTTCTTT